This paragraph covers one T cell receptor beta chain sequence. This clonotype was observed a handful of times. The clone's antigen remains unknown. No much larger clone is present one base from it, and per-base qualities are unavailable. These data come from a study of CD8 T cells in ankylosing spondylitis (TCRdb year 2017). Study-level background: T cell receptor beta repertoires were profiled in healthy donors and ankylosing spondylitis patients so that disease-linked TCR variants could be found. In total, the full study cohort was made up of some 100 healthy donors and about two dozen ankylosing spondylitis patients. Peripheral blood was sampled, and synovial fluid was also collected from ankylosing spondylitis patients.

Here V drops 3 bases and J drops 5 bases, and the junction holds 7 bases not matched to any gene. Inclusive of the bounding cysteine and phenylalanine, the CDR3 is 14 residues long. Left in the record is the CDR3 DNA by itself, 42 bases read in frame from the first base. The germline V gene (reference sequence) sets CDR1 to SEHNR and CDR2 to FQNEAQ. Findings and caveats that apply to the study as a whole: Blood from ankylosing spondylitis patients appeared to be characterized by a TCR beta motif composed of 7 to 9 highly homologous amino acid variants. A CD8+ phenotype was shown by the disease-linked clones, which were found at relatively low frequencies in peripheral blood. Some motif variants were previously reported in synovial fluid and blood of reactive arthritis patients, suggesting common disease-initiation mechanisms. The disease-linked clones were reported to be significantly enriched in matched synovial fluid samples from ankylosing spondylitis patients.

These reads were obtained on an Illumina HiSeq 2500. TCR beta libraries were prepared by quantitative 5'-RACE with molecular barcodes. The authors' analysis ran thus. Disease-linked TCR variants were identified with a new computational method built on a probabilistic model of VDJ rearrangement. In-frame beta chains were kept once TCRdb had trimmed the public reads at Q25 with fastp and called clones with MiXCR. Each entry is one CDR3 protein sequence, shown with its most common DNA and genes. The V and J calls reflect TCRdb's pipeline rather than the authors' work. This sample has some 140,000 distinct CDR3 sequences in its table, and roughly 11% of those were observed once. Around 4.3% of the sample comes from the top ten.

Sample: blood, either unsorted or a sorted T cell fraction (not recorded which). Rearrangement joined TRBV7-9 to TRBJ2-7, and TRBD1 matches 7 of the central bases. The origin of this receptor is a female donor with ankylosing spondylitis or in good health (not recorded which). The bases read TGTGCCAGCAGCTTCGACAGGGCCTGGGACGAGCAGTACTTC. This encodes CASSFDRAWDEQYF.